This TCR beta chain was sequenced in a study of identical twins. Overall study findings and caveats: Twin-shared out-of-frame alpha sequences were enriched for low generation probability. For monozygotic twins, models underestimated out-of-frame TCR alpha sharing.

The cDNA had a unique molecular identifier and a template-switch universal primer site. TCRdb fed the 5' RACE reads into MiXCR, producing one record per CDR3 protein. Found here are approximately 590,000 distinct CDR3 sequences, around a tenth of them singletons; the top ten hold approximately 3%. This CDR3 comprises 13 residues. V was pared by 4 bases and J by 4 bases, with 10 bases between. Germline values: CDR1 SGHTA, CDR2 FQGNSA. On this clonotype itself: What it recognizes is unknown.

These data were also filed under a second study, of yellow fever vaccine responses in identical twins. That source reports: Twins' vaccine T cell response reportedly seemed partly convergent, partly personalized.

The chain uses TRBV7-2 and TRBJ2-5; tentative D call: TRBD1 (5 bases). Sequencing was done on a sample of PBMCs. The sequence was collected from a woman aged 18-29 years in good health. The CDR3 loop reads CASSSGFSETQYF. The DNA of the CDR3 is TGTGCCAGCAGCTCAGGGTTCTCAGAGACCCAGTACTTC. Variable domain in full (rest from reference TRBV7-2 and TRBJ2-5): GAGVSQSPSNKVTEKGKDVELRCDPISGHTALYWYRQSLGQGLEFLIYFQGNSAPDKSGLPSDRFSAERTGGSVSTLTIQRTQQEDSAVYLCASSSGFSETQYFGPGTRLLVL.